These 25 T cell receptor beta chains originate from one sample sequenced in a study of CD8 T cells in Susac syndrome. Random hexamers were used to reverse transcribe the RNA input (about 0.45 to 1 ug). TCRdb fed the immunoSEQ multiplex PCR reads into MiXCR, producing one record per CDR3 protein. This sample yields under 200,000 distinct CDR3 sequences, of which about 90% are seen a single time; 0.065% to 0.1% belongs to the top ten. Sequencing input: CD4+ T cells from PBMCs. The receptors stem from a human donor in good health.

The V and J genes are TRBV6-1 and TRBJ2-7; a weak D match, TRBD1 (5 bases). CDR1 and CDR2 (germline): MNHNS, SASEGT. V was cut by 4 bases and J by 3 bases, with 16 bases left in between. This CDR3 has 15 residues. For the CDR3, the DNA is TGTGCCAGCAGTGGGCGGTGGGGAAGGGGCTACGAGCAGTACTTC. Protein sequence: CASSGRWGRGYEQYF.

The table lists this clonotype with a count of one. The V and J genes are TRBV6-2 or TRBV6-3 and TRBJ2-2, with D perhaps given as TRBD1 or TRBD2 (5 bases each). Germline loops: CDR1 MNHEY, CDR2 SVGEGT. With 1 base removed from V and 2 bases from J, the gap between germline ends came to 8 bases. This CDR3 is built from 15 residues. In DNA, the CDR3 is TGTGCCAGCAGTTACTTGGGACCAAACACCGGGGAGCTGTTTTTT. It translates to CASSYLGPNTGELFF.

The chain carries TRBV20-1 and TRBJ2-1; 8 bases agree with TRBD2. V lost 0 bases, J lost 7 bases, and 11 bases stayed unmatched. The CDR3 covers 16 residues. From germline, CDR1 is DFQATT and CDR2 SNEGSKA (reference sequence). The CDR3: CSARDRGSGGWNEQFF. For the CDR3, the DNA is TGCAGTGCTAGAGACCGTGGGTCGGGAGGGTGGAATGAGCAGTTCTTC.

The chain links TRBV4-1 to TRBJ2-5; D perhaps matches TRBD1 (5 bases). The CDR3 extends over 15 amino acids. V lost 0 bases to trimming and J lost 5 bases, with 13 bases between them. Per the germline V gene, CDR1 is MGHRA and CDR2 is YSYEKL. The CDR3 sequence is CASSQDFTGAETQYF. CDR3 in DNA: TGCGCCAGCAGCCAAGATTTTACTGGGGCGGAGACCCAGTACTTC.

This rearrangement joins TRBV27 to TRBJ2-2; 13 bases align to TRBD2. CDR3 size: 17 residues. Trimming cost V 6 bases and J 6 bases; bases outside gene matches: 10. Germline loops: CDR1 MNHEY, CDR2 SMNVEV (reference sequence). The CDR3: CASSLKTSGRVAGELFF. The DNA for the CDR3 is TGTGCCAGCAGCTTAAAAACTAGCGGGAGGGTGGCCGGGGAGCTGTTTTTT.

The chain couples TRBV27 to TRBJ2-7; a weak D match, TRBD1 (6 bases). The V gene's germline CDR1 is MNHEY and CDR2 SMNVEV (reference sequence). The CDR3 loop spans 15 amino acids. V lost 5 bases and J lost 3, with 17 bases in between. The CDR3 DNA follows: TGTGCCAGCAGTCGCCAAGGACAGCTAGGCTACGAGCAGTACTTC. The encoded protein is CASSRQGQLGYEQYF.

Here the CDR3 reads CSARSLLNQPQHF. The CDR3 DNA follows: TGCAGTGCTAGAAGTCTCCTCAATCAGCCCCAGCATTTT. V is TRBV20-1 and J is TRBJ1-5; no clear D. CDR1 and CDR2 (germline): DFQATT, SNEGSKA (reference sequence). The CDR3 covers 13 residues. V dropped 2 bases and J dropped 3 bases, with 8 bases sitting between them.

The chain is built from TRBV9 and TRBJ1-1, with D possibly being TRBD1 (5 bases). The CDR3 runs to 14 residues. Germline assignment: CDR1 SGDLS and CDR2 YYNGEE. Trimming took off 0 bases at V and 1 base at J, with 7 bases between the two ends. CDR3 coding DNA: TGTGCCAGCAGCGTAGACCAGGGGAACACTGAAGCTTTCTTT. Translation: CASSVDQGNTEAFF.

This chain joins TRBV20-1 and TRBJ1-6; D unresolved. Trimming cost V 6 bases and J 3 bases, with 9 bases left between them. The V gene's germline CDR1 is DFQATT and CDR2 SNEGSKA (reference sequence). The CDR3 contains 13 residues. The chain's CDR3 is CSATRDYNSPLHF. The CDR3 DNA sequence: TGCAGTGCCACGAGGGACTATAATTCACCCCTCCACTTT.

This chain joins TRBV5-1 and TRBJ2-7; 7 nucleotides agree with TRBD2. This CDR3 contains 16 residues. Losses at the gene ends were 0 bases for V and 2 bases for J; bases not matched to a gene: 8. Germline assignment: CDR1 SGHRS and CDR2 YFSETQ. The CDR3, as DNA: TGCGCCAGCAGCTTGGAGTACTCGCGGGGGACCTACGAGCAGTACTTC. Its translation: CASSLEYSRGTYEQYF.

J is TRBJ1-1 and V is TRBV12-3 or TRBV12-4, with a tentative D call TRBD1 (5 bases). Trimming removed 6 bases from V and 4 bases from J, with 18 bases in between. CDR3 size: 15 residues. This chain's CDR3 is CASSKNKWGTTEAFF. CDR3 DNA: TGTGCCAGCAGCAAGAACAAGTGGGGGACCACTGAAGCTTTCTTT.

The chain carries TRBV20-1 and TRBJ1-3; possibly TRBD1 for D (5 bases). The germline gives CDR1 DFQATT, CDR2 SNEGSKA (reference sequence). CDR3 length: 14 amino acids. With 4 bases removed from V and 1 base from J, the gap between germline ends came to 11 bases. DNA of the CDR3: TGCAGTGCTATTGACAGCCTGTCTGGAAACACCATATATTTT. Its protein is CSAIDSLSGNTIYF.

This clonotype was seen only once. The chain carries TRBV7-8 and TRBJ1-5; 8 bases fit TRBD1. This CDR3 is built from 17 residues. Germline CDR1 reads SGHVS; CDR2 reads FQNEAQ. The ends lost 4 bases at V and 0 bases at J; junction bases unmatched: 8. CDR3 sequence reads: CASSYSTGVDSNQPQHF. The CDR3 DNA sequence: TGTGCCAGCAGCTATTCGACAGGGGTCGATAGCAATCAGCCCCAGCATTTT.

The CDR3 bases are TGTGCCAGCAGTGCCGGACTAGCCTGGACCGGGGAGCTGTTTTTT. It yields the protein CASSAGLAWTGELFF. The chain combines TRBV2 with TRBJ2-2, with TRBD2 matching 8 bases. Germline-derived CDR1 and CDR2 are SNHLY and FYNNEI. The CDR3 spans 15 residues. The ends lost 4 bases at V and 5 bases at J; junction bases unmatched: 6.

V and J are TRBV28 and TRBJ1-2, with 7 bases aligning to TRBD1. The CDR3 spans 14 residues. Germline loops: CDR1 MDHEN, CDR2 SYDVKM. V was clipped by 3 bases and J by 0 bases; unmatched bases: 1. The CDR3 DNA follows: TGTGCCAGCAGTTTGGGACAGTCTAACTATGGCTACACCTTC. It specifies CASSLGQSNYGYTF.

V and J are TRBV28 and TRBJ2-7; 9 bases map to TRBD1. Germline CDR1 and CDR2: MDHEN and SYDVKM. V lost 6 bases, J lost 0 bases, and 21 bases stayed unmatched. This CDR3 is 20 amino acids long. The CDR3 nucleotides read TGTGCCAGCAGCTCCTCGGGCCTAGGGACAGGGATGTTCACCTCCTACGAGCAGTACTTC. It specifies CASSSSGLGTGMFTSYEQYF.

The chain links TRBV13 to TRBJ2-5; possibly TRBD1 for D (6 bases). The V end lost 2 bases, the J end lost 7 bases, and 17 bases lay between the germline ends. The V gene's germline CDR1 is PRHDT and CDR2 FYEKMQ (reference sequence). The CDR3 is 15 amino acids. The CDR3 coding sequence is TGTGCCAGCAGCTTAAGTTACGCAGGGGTTGGGACCCAGTACTTC. It translates to CASSLSYAGVGTQYF. The full variable domain, with the rest looked up from reference TRBV13 and TRBJ2-5, is AAGVIQSPRHLIKEKRETATLKCYPIPRHDTVYWYQQGPGQDPQFLISFYEKMQSDKGSIPDRFSAQQFSDYHSELNMSSLELGDSALYFCASSLSYAGVGTQYFGPGTRLLVL.

The CDR3 spells CASTLGLADSYEQYF. The DNA of the CDR3 is TGTGCCAGCACCCTCGGACTAGCGGACTCCTACGAGCAGTACTTC. The chain is built from TRBV7-3 and TRBJ2-7, with 10 positions matching TRBD2. Unmatched junction bases numbered 6, after V lost 7 bases and J lost 0 bases. CDR1 SGHTA and CDR2 FQGTGA come from the germline V gene. The CDR3 runs 15 residues.

The V and J genes are TRBV28 and TRBJ1-1, with D hard to call. The CDR3 loop spans 14 amino acids. Trimming took 8 bases from V and 1 from J, leaving 14 bases between them. Germline CDR1 is MDHEN and CDR2 is SYDVKM. The CDR3 DNA reads TGTGCCAGCGACCGCCCCAATTCGAACACTGAAGCTTTCTTT. Residues: CASDRPNSNTEAFF.

This chain uses TRBV10-3 with TRBJ2-5; 10 bases match TRBD1. This CDR3 is built from 13 residues. CDR1 ENHRY and CDR2 SYGVKD come from the germline V gene. The trim removed 6 bases at V and 3 bases at J, leaving 1 base unmatched. CDR3 bases: TGTGCCATCAGGGGACAGGGGAAAGAGACCCAGTACTTC. Translated, it gives CAIRGQGKETQYF.

Points on this clonotype: The germline gene is not matched at one end of the junction; a read error may be the cause. The chain recombines TRBV29-1 with TRBJ2-5; possible D gene TRBD1, 5 bases. The germline V gene has CDR1 SQVTM and CDR2 ANQGSEA. This CDR3 is built from 13 residues. CDR3 coding DNA: TGCAACGTTAGGGCACAGGACCAAGAGACCCAGTACTTC. Encoded protein: CNVRAQDQETQYF.

The J gene is TRBJ2-6, the V gene TRBV12-3 or TRBV12-4; D gene ambiguous. Trimming pared 2 bases from V and 7 bases from J, leaving 6 bases between. This CDR3 is 13 amino acids long. CDR3 bases: TGTGCCAGCAGTTTAAACACCGCCAACGTCCTGACTTTC. Translating it yields CASSLNTANVLTF.

This chain links TRBV13 with TRBJ2-2; no reliable D call. The CDR3 runs to 15 residues. Germline V gene lookup returns CDR1 PRHDT and CDR2 FYEKMQ (reference sequence). V was shortened by 5 bases and J by 0 bases, with 10 bases between the two germline ends. CDR3 nucleotides: TGTGCCAGCAGCAATATAAAGCCGAACACCGGGGAGCTGTTTTTT. It encodes CASSNIKPNTGELFF.

The chain couples TRBV10-3 to TRBJ1-1, with no clear D. V was trimmed by 0 bases and J by 8 bases, leaving 16 bases between them. Looked up from germline, CDR1 is ENHRY and CDR2 is SYGVKD. This CDR3 comprises 15 residues. The CDR3: CAISESVVVGREAFF. The CDR3 coding sequence is TGTGCCATCAGTGAGTCGGTAGTAGTAGGCAGGGAAGCTTTCTTT.

The chain links TRBV12-3 or TRBV12-4 to TRBJ1-1; possibly TRBD1 for D (6 bases). The germline V and J ends were trimmed by 5 bases and 1 base, with 14 bases remaining between them. There are 15 residues in the CDR3. The CDR3 loop is CASSLPSGENTEAFF. The CDR3 coding sequence is TGTGCCAGCAGTCTTCCTTCAGGGGAGAACACTGAAGCTTTCTTT.